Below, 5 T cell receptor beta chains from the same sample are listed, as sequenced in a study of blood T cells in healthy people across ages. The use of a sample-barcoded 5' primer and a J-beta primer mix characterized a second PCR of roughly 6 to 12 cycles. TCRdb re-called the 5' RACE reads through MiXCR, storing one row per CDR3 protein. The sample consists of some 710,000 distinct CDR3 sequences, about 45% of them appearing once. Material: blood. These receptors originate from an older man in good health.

Here the CDR3 reads CSARDQDLGGADTQYF. The CDR3 DNA reads as TGCAGTGCTAGAGATCAGGACCTAGGAGGGGCAGATACGCAGTATTTT. The V and J genes are TRBV20-1 and TRBJ2-3; a possible D gene is TRBD2 (6 bases). This CDR3 has 16 residues. Trimming cost V 0 bases and J 4 bases, with 17 bases left between them. Looked up from germline, CDR1 is DFQATT and CDR2 is SNEGSKA (reference sequence).

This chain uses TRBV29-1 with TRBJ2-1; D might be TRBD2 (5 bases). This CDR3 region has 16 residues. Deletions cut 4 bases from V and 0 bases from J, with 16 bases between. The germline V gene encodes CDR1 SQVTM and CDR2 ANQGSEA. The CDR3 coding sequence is TGCAGCGTTGCCGTTTCTAGCCGAAACTCCTACAATGAGCAGTTCTTC. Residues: CSVAVSSRNSYNEQFF.

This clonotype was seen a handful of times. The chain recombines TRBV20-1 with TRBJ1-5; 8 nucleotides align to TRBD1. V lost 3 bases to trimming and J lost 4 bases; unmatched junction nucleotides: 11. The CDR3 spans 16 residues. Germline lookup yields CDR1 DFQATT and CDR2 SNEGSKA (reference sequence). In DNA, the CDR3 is TGCAGTGCTAGGAGACCGGGACAGGACGTGAATCAGCCCCAGCATTTT. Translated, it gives CSARRPGQDVNQPQHF.

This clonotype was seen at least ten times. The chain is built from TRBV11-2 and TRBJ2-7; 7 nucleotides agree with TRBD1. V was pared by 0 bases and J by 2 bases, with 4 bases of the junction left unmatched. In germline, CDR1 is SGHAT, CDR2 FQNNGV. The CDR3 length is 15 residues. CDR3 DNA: TGTGCCAGCAGCTTAGACCTGACAGGGCCCTACGAGCAGTACTTC. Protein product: CASSLDLTGPYEQYF. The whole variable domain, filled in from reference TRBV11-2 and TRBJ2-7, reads EAGVAQSPRYKIIEKRQSVAFWCNPISGHATLYWYQQILGQGPKLLIQFQNNGVVDDSQLPKDRFSAERLKGVDSTLKIQPAKLEDSAVYLCASSLDLTGPYEQYFGPGTRLTVT.

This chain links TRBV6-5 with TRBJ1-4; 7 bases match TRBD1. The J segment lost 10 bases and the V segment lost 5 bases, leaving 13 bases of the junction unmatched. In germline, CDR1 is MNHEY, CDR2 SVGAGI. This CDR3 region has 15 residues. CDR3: CASSEMTGNGAKLFF. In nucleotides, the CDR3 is TGTGCCAGCAGTGAAATGACAGGGAATGGGGCAAAACTGTTTTTT.